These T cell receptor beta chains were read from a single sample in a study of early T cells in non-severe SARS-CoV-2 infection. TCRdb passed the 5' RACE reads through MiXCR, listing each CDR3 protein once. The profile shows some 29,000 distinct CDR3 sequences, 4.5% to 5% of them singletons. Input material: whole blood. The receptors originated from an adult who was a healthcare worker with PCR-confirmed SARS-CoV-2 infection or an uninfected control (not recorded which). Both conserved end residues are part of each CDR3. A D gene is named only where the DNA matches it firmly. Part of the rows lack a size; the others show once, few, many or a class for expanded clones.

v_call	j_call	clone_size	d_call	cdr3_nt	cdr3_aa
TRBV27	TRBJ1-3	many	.	TGTGCCAGCAGTTACTCCGAGTTTGGAAACACCATATATTTT	CASSYSEFGNTIYF
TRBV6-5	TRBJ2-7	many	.	TGTGCCAGCAGTTACTCGACGCCCTCCTACGAGCAGTACTTC	CASSYSTPSYEQYF
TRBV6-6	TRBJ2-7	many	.	TGTGCCAGCAGTCCGGGACCACGATACGAGCAGTACTTC	CASSPGPRYEQYF
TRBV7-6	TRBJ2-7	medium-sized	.	TGTGCCAGCAGCTTAGGACCAAACTACGAGCAGTACTTC	CASSLGPNYEQYF
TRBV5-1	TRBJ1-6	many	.	TGCGCCAGCAGCTTGACTGGGGACTCACCCCTCCACTTT	CASSLTGDSPLHF
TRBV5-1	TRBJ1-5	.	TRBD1	TGCGCCAGCAGCCCGGACAGGGGAGTGAATCAGCCCCAGCATTTT	CASSPDRGVNQPQHF
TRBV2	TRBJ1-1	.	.	TGTGCCAGCAAAGGTTACAGGGAGAACACTGAAGCTTTCTTT	CASKGYRENTEAFF
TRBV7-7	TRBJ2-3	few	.	TGTGCTAGCAGCTTAGCGTGGGGGCAGGGCACAGATACGCAGTATTTT	CASSLAWGQGTDTQYF
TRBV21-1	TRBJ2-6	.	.	TGTGCCAGCAGCATAAGCTCTGGGGCCAACGTCCTGACTTTC	CASSISSGANVLTF
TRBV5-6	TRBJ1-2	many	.	TGTGCCAGCAGCTTTGGGGCGGACAACTATGGCTACACCTTC	CASSFGADNYGYTF
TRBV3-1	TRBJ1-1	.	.	TGTGCCAGCAGCCACACTGTAACGGGACTAAAGGAAGCTTTCTTT	CASSHTVTGLKEAFF
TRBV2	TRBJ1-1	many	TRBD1	TGTGCCAGCAGTGACGGAAGAGGGGGCTGGACTGAAGCTTTCTTT	CASSDGRGGWTEAFF
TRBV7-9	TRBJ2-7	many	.	TGTGCCAGCAGCCTAAGCGGGTATTCCTACGAGCAGTACTTC	CASSLSGYSYEQYF
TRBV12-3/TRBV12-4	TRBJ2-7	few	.	TGTGCCAGCAGTTTAGCCCGACAGACCTACGAGCAGTACTTC	CASSLARQTYEQYF
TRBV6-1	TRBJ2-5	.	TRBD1	TGTGCCAGCAGCGCACAGGACAGGGGAATCGAGACCCAGTACTTC	CASSAQDRGIETQYF
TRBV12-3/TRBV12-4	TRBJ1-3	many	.	TGTGCCAGCAGTGGCCGGGACAACTCTGGAAACACCATATATTTT	CASSGRDNSGNTIYF
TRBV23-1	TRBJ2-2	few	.	TGCGCCAGCAGTCAATCGAACAGAAACACCGGGGAGCTGTTTTTT	CASSQSNRNTGELFF
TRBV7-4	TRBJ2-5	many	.	TGTGCCAGCAGCGGTACAGGGTGCGGAGAGACCCAGTACTTC	CASSGTGCGETQYF